This TCR beta chain was recovered during a study of T-cell reconstitution after alpha-beta-depleted transplantation in children. V was trimmed by 4 bases and J by 7 bases, leaving 5 bases between them. This CDR3 spans 11 amino acids. Germline V gene data show CDR1 as MNHEY and CDR2 as SMNVEV (reference sequence). A library of TCRbeta sequences, prepared with unique molecular identifiers, was generated. TCRdb redid the calling of the PCR reads with MiXCR, one entry per CDR3 protein. The sample includes about 58,000 distinct CDR3 sequences, approximately 43% of them seen just once. Sample: PBMCs, mostly from graft donor cells, taken 360 days after TCRalphabeta/CD19-depleted stem cell transplant. The V gene is TRBV27, the J gene TRBJ2-1; no reliable D call. The TCR sequence derives from a male patient aged 5 to 17 who had a stem cell transplant for acute lymphoblastic leukemia, so the T cells may come from the graft donor. CDR3 DNA sequence: TGTGCCAGCAGTTGGGGAAATGAGCAGTTCTTC. Translating it yields CASSWGNEQFF.